This TCR beta chain was identified during a study of blood T cell repertoires in COVID-19. Study background: COVID-19 samples, acute and convalescent, were from the United States, Italy and Spain. The cDNA or gDNA used as material had been derived from T cells, B-cell-depleted T cells, or PBMCs.

The authors' processing: Nucleated cell counts were estimated from reference gene primer amplification. Here immunoSEQ multiplex PCR was the method, and the copy in TCRdb shows in-frame clones only, minus some. V and J calls plus clone size are reproduced from that table; the DNA served to infer D and trimming. The table records 120,000 to 150,000 clones, over 75% of them present only once. The V gene's germline CDR1 is SGDLS and CDR2 YYNGEE. This CDR3 contains 14 residues. After removal of 1 base from V and 5 bases from J, the junction contained 2 bases not matched to a gene. V is TRBV9 and J is TRBJ2-2; 7 bases are shared with TRBD1. The sample was peripheral blood. This TCR was recovered from a man in his 60s with active or convalescent COVID-19. The CDR3 is CASSVQTGTGELFF. The CDR3 bases are TGTGCCAGCAGCGTACAGACAGGGACCGGGGAGCTGTTTTTT.